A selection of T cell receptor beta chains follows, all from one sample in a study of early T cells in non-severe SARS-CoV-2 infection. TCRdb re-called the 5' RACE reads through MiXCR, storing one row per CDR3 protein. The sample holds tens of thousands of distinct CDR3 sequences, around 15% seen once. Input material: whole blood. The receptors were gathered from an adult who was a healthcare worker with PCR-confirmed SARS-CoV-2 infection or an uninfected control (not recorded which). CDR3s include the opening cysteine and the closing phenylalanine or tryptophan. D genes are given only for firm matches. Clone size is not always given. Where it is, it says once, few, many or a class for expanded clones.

CDR3 protein: CAWSVKRGGAPDIQYF
CDR3 DNA: TGTGCCTGGAGTGTAAAGCGGGGGGGCGCTCCGGACATTCAGTACTTC
J gene: TRBJ2-4
V gene: TRBV30
clone size: NA
D gene: TRBD2

CDR3 protein: CSVAGGNKETQYF
CDR3 DNA: TGCAGTGTAGCGGGGGGGAATAAAGAGACCCAGTACTTC
J gene: TRBJ2-5
V gene: TRBV20-1
clone size: NA
D gene: TRBD2

CDR3 protein: CASSMGRTNTGELFF
CDR3 DNA: TGTGCCAGTAGTATGGGCAGAACGAACACCGGGGAGCTGTTTTTT
J gene: TRBJ2-2
V gene: TRBV19
clone size: NA
D gene: NA

CDR3 protein: CASSSLRSPSGDTQYF
CDR3 DNA: TGTGCCAGCAGCTCGCTAAGATCCCCCTCCGGTGATACGCAGTATTTT
J gene: TRBJ2-3
V gene: TRBV7-2
clone size: NA
D gene: NA

CDR3 protein: CASSPPLRVDTGELFF
CDR3 DNA: TGTGCCAGCAGCCCCCCTTTGAGGGTGGACACCGGGGAGCTGTTTTTT
J gene: TRBJ2-2
V gene: TRBV7-8
clone size: few
D gene: NA

CDR3 protein: CASSWRSSPLHF
CDR3 DNA: TGTGCCAGCAGCTGGAGGAGCTCACCCCTCCACTTT
J gene: TRBJ1-6
V gene: TRBV21-1
clone size: NA
D gene: NA

CDR3 protein: CASSIWDRGVTGELFF
CDR3 DNA: TGTGCCAGCAGCATCTGGGACAGGGGTGTAACCGGGGAGCTGTTTTTT
J gene: TRBJ2-2
V gene: TRBV11-1
clone size: few
D gene: TRBD1

CDR3 protein: CASRRTETYGYTF
CDR3 DNA: TGTGCCAGCAGAAGAACAGAGACCTATGGCTACACCTTC
J gene: TRBJ1-2
V gene: TRBV7-2
clone size: NA
D gene: NA

CDR3 protein: CASSLERLAPWETQYF
CDR3 DNA: TGCGCCAGCAGCTTGGAACGACTAGCGCCCTGGGAGACCCAGTACTTC
J gene: TRBJ2-5
V gene: TRBV5-1
clone size: few
D gene: TRBD2

CDR3 protein: CASSGQGGTDTQYF
CDR3 DNA: TGTGCCAGCAGTGGACAGGGTGGCACAGATACGCAGTATTTT
J gene: TRBJ2-3
V gene: TRBV6-4
clone size: NA
D gene: TRBD1

CDR3 protein: CASSPTAGAGNYGYTF
CDR3 DNA: TGTGCCAGCAGCCCAACGGCGGGGGCGGGTAACTATGGCTACACCTTC
J gene: TRBJ1-2
V gene: TRBV12-3/TRBV12-4
clone size: NA
D gene: NA

CDR3 protein: CASSFGQEQFF
CDR3 DNA: TGTGCCAGCAGCTTCGGACAGGAGCAGTTCTTC
J gene: TRBJ2-1
V gene: TRBV7-3
clone size: NA
D gene: NA

CDR3 protein: CSARPGQISYNEQFF
CDR3 DNA: TGCAGTGCTAGGCCGGGACAGATAAGTTACAATGAGCAGTTCTTC
J gene: TRBJ2-1
V gene: TRBV20-1
clone size: NA
D gene: TRBD1

CDR3 protein: CASSQGTDHQETQYF
CDR3 DNA: TGTGCCAGCAGCCAAGGGACAGACCACCAAGAGACCCAGTACTTC
J gene: TRBJ2-5
V gene: TRBV3-1
clone size: NA
D gene: NA

CDR3 protein: CASSYSLVGEQFF
CDR3 DNA: TGTGCCAGCAGTTACTCCCTTGTAGGTGAGCAGTTCTTC
J gene: TRBJ2-1
V gene: TRBV6-6
clone size: many
D gene: NA

CDR3 protein: CASSEGWTAEGANVLTF
CDR3 DNA: TGCGCCAGCAGTGAGGGATGGACAGCCGAAGGGGCCAACGTCCTGACTTTC
J gene: TRBJ2-6
V gene: TRBV10-2
clone size: many
D gene: NA

CDR3 protein: CASSESRGYGYTF
CDR3 DNA: TGTGCCAGCAGTGAATCGAGGGGCTATGGCTACACCTTC
J gene: TRBJ1-2
V gene: TRBV6-1
clone size: few
D gene: NA

CDR3 protein: CATSDYGLAGGTDTQYF
CDR3 DNA: TGTGCCACCAGTGATTATGGACTAGCGGGGGGCACAGATACGCAGTATTTT
J gene: TRBJ2-3
V gene: TRBV24-1
clone size: NA
D gene: TRBD2

CDR3 protein: CASSSSTGNADTQYF
CDR3 DNA: TGTGCCAGCAGCTCTTCGACAGGGAATGCAGATACGCAGTATTTT
J gene: TRBJ2-3
V gene: TRBV7-8
clone size: NA
D gene: TRBD1

CDR3 protein: CSPLHGRNTDTQYF
CDR3 DNA: TGCAGTCCCTTGCATGGGCGAAACACAGATACGCAGTATTTT
J gene: TRBJ2-3
V gene: TRBV20-1
clone size: NA
D gene: NA

CDR3 protein: CASSTYDNEQFF
CDR3 DNA: TGTGCCAGCAGCACGTATGACAATGAGCAGTTCTTC
J gene: TRBJ2-1
V gene: TRBV11-2
clone size: many
D gene: NA

CDR3 protein: CASSAQPLAGGGRETQYF
CDR3 DNA: TGTGCCAGCAGCGCCCAGCCATTAGCGGGGGGTGGAAGAGAGACCCAGTACTTC
J gene: TRBJ2-5
V gene: TRBV9
clone size: NA
D gene: TRBD2

CDR3 protein: CASSSDYSGMNTEAFF
CDR3 DNA: TGTGCCAGCAGCTCGGATTACAGCGGGATGAACACTGAAGCTTTCTTT
J gene: TRBJ1-1
V gene: TRBV11-2
clone size: NA
D gene: NA

CDR3 protein: CASSPDRNYGYTF
CDR3 DNA: TGTGCCAGCAGTCCCGACAGGAACTATGGCTACACCTTC
J gene: TRBJ1-2
V gene: TRBV12-3/TRBV12-4
clone size: few
D gene: NA

CDR3 protein: CASSLTDRTYGYTF
CDR3 DNA: TGTGCCAGCAGCTTGACGGACAGAACCTATGGCTACACCTTC
J gene: TRBJ1-2
V gene: TRBV5-5
clone size: many
D gene: NA

CDR3 protein: CATTAPNGYTF
CDR3 DNA: TGTGCCACCACGGCCCCAAATGGCTACACCTTC
J gene: TRBJ1-2
V gene: TRBV19
clone size: many
D gene: NA

CDR3 protein: CSASSSQGVIEAFF
CDR3 DNA: TGCAGTGCTAGTAGTAGTCAGGGGGTAATTGAAGCTTTCTTT
J gene: TRBJ1-1
V gene: TRBV20-1
clone size: NA
D gene: TRBD1

CDR3 protein: CASTVRDFNTGELFF
CDR3 DNA: TGTGCCAGCACAGTCCGGGACTTCAACACCGGGGAGCTGTTTTTT
J gene: TRBJ2-2
V gene: TRBV2
clone size: NA
D gene: NA

CDR3 protein: CASSLLAGGLSGELFF
CDR3 DNA: TGTGCCAGCAGCTTACTAGCGGGGGGGCTCTCCGGGGAGCTGTTTTTT
J gene: TRBJ2-2
V gene: TRBV7-2
clone size: many
D gene: TRBD2

CDR3 protein: CASSLVGWGSPDTEAFF
CDR3 DNA: TGTGCCAGCAGCTTAGTTGGGTGGGGGAGTCCGGACACTGAAGCTTTCTTT
J gene: TRBJ1-1
V gene: TRBV7-9
clone size: NA
D gene: NA

CDR3 protein: CSALGTGQSPLHF
CDR3 DNA: TGCAGTGCTCTCGGGACAGGACAATCACCCCTCCACTTT
J gene: TRBJ1-6
V gene: TRBV20-1
clone size: few
D gene: TRBD1

CDR3 protein: CAWTYGSGANVLTF
CDR3 DNA: TGTGCCTGGACGTACGGATCTGGGGCCAACGTCCTGACTTTC
J gene: TRBJ2-6
V gene: TRBV30
clone size: NA
D gene: NA

CDR3 protein: CASSRQGGQPQHF
CDR3 DNA: TGTGCCAGCTCTCGACAGGGGGGTCAGCCCCAGCATTTT
J gene: TRBJ1-5
V gene: TRBV12-3/TRBV12-4
clone size: few
D gene: TRBD1

CDR3 protein: CAISELTRPSTDTQYF
CDR3 DNA: TGTGCCATCAGTGAGTTGACTAGACCTAGCACAGATACGCAGTATTTT
J gene: TRBJ2-3
V gene: TRBV10-3
clone size: few
D gene: NA

CDR3 protein: CASSLRGASNGELFF
CDR3 DNA: TGTGCCAGCAGTTTGCGAGGGGCGAGTAACGGGGAGCTGTTTTTT
J gene: TRBJ2-2
V gene: TRBV12-3/TRBV12-4
clone size: few
D gene: NA

CDR3 protein: CASSVSGGISTDTQYF
CDR3 DNA: TGTGCCAGCAGCGTAAGCGGGGGGATAAGCACAGATACGCAGTATTTT
J gene: TRBJ2-3
V gene: TRBV9
clone size: NA
D gene: TRBD2

CDR3 protein: CASSLGQFDGYTF
CDR3 DNA: TGTGCCAGCAGTTTAGGACAGTTCGATGGCTACACCTTC
J gene: TRBJ1-2
V gene: TRBV12-3/TRBV12-4
clone size: NA
D gene: NA

CDR3 protein: CASSLLLVAGGPKAVTF
CDR3 DNA: TGTGCCAGCAGCTTGTTACTCGTAGCGGGGGGCCCAAAGGCGGTTACCTTC
J gene: TRBJ2-1
V gene: TRBV5-6
clone size: few
D gene: TRBD2

CDR3 protein: CASSRTGLSDTQYF
CDR3 DNA: TGTGCCAGCAGCCGGACGGGACTTTCAGATACGCAGTATTTT
J gene: TRBJ2-3
V gene: TRBV5-4
clone size: many
D gene: NA

CDR3 protein: CASSEQGTETQYF
CDR3 DNA: TGTGCCAGCAGTGAACAGGGAACCGAGACCCAGTACTTC
J gene: TRBJ2-5
V gene: TRBV25-1
clone size: once
D gene: NA

CDR3 protein: CASSLYRGLSLHGYTF
CDR3 DNA: TGTGCCAGCAGTTTATATAGGGGCCTCTCGCTCCATGGCTACACCTTC
J gene: TRBJ1-2
V gene: TRBV12-3/TRBV12-4
clone size: NA
D gene: NA

CDR3 protein: CASSRDRDNSPLHF
CDR3 DNA: TGTGCCAGCAGTAGGGACCGAGATAATTCACCCCTCCACTTT
J gene: TRBJ1-6
V gene: TRBV12-3/TRBV12-4
clone size: few
D gene: NA

CDR3 protein: CASSLVRLAAADTQYF
CDR3 DNA: TGTGCCAGCAGCTTAGTCCGACTAGCTGCCGCAGATACGCAGTATTTT
J gene: TRBJ2-3
V gene: TRBV7-3
clone size: few
D gene: TRBD2

CDR3 protein: CASSTGTFGTGELFF
CDR3 DNA: TGTGCCAGCAGCACCGGGACATTCGGCACCGGGGAGCTGTTTTTT
J gene: TRBJ2-2
V gene: TRBV9
clone size: many
D gene: NA

CDR3 protein: CASSLSGGTHTEAFF
CDR3 DNA: TGTGCCAGCAGCTTATCTGGGGGGACGCACACTGAAGCTTTCTTT
J gene: TRBJ1-1
V gene: TRBV7-8
clone size: many
D gene: NA

CDR3 protein: CASRNHDRVDGYTF
CDR3 DNA: TGTGCCAGCAGGAACCATGACAGGGTGGACGGCTACACCTTC
J gene: TRBJ1-2
V gene: TRBV2
clone size: few
D gene: TRBD1

CDR3 protein: CASSFEGTEAFF
CDR3 DNA: TGCGCCAGCAGCTTTGAAGGCACTGAAGCTTTCTTT
J gene: TRBJ1-1
V gene: TRBV5-1
clone size: NA
D gene: NA